The 24 T cell receptor beta chains below come from one sample, sequenced in a study of blood T cell repertoires in COVID-19 (TCRdb year 2020). Library method: the immunoSEQ multiplex PCR assay. TCRdb stores this immuneACCESS table with in-frame sequences only. Part of the clones is absent; in the studies checked, under half of the shortfall reflects unresolved V genes, and no reason is known for the rest. The sample includes around 130,000 clones, with approximately 84% observed a single time. Roughly 3.4% of the sample is taken by the ten largest. The specimen was PBMCs or T cells enriched from blood (not recorded which). Every receptor here comes from a woman aged 50 to 65 with acute COVID-19.

The gene calls are TRBV29-1 and TRBJ2-7, with D possibly TRBD1 on 6 matching bases. The germline CDR1 and CDR2 sequences are SQVTM and ANQGSEA. Trimming removed 1 base from V and 4 bases from J, with 14 bases in between. This CDR3 is built from 14 residues. DNA for the CDR3: TGCAGCGTTGAAGGACGTCAGGGGTTGTACGAGCAGTACTTC. Translating it yields CSVEGRQGLYEQYF.

The rearrangement joins TRBV29-1 to TRBJ1-1; D remains unclear. The V and J ends lost 5 bases and 2 bases respectively, with 12 bases between them. This CDR3 comprises 13 residues. Germline loops: CDR1 SQVTM, CDR2 ANQGSEA. The CDR3 region is CSVTRPDNTEAFF. CDR3 DNA sequence: TGCAGCGTTACCAGGCCAGACAACACTGAAGCTTTCTTT.

The chain employs TRBV7-2 and TRBJ2-2; 8 bases map to TRBD2. CDR3 length equals 15 residues. Germline CDR1 is SGHTA and CDR2 is FQGNSA. Trimming took 3 bases from V and 4 from J; bases not matched to a gene: 4. In DNA form, the CDR3 reads TGTGCCAGCAGCTTCGCGGGAGGCCTCACCGGGGAGCTGTTTTTT. It translates to CASSFAGGLTGELFF.

This clone was detected a few times. This chain joins TRBV19 and TRBJ2-1; 9 nucleotides agree with TRBD1. The CDR3 loop spans 15 amino acids. From germline, CDR1 is LNHDA and CDR2 SQIVND (reference sequence). Trimming removed 5 bases from V and 2 bases from J; junction bases left unmatched: 4. The CDR3 region is CASSLRDRAYNEQFF. The CDR3 coding sequence is TGTGCCAGTAGTCTCCGGGACAGGGCCTACAATGAGCAGTTCTTC.

The chain is built from TRBV2 and TRBJ2-5, with D maybe TRBD2 (6 bases). The CDR3 length is 11 residues. V gave up 8 bases and J gave up 5 bases, with 9 bases separating them. From germline, CDR1 is SNHLY and CDR2 FYNNEI. DNA for the CDR3: TGTGCCAGCCTAGCGACTGAGACCCAGTACTTC. It is translated as CASLATETQYF.

The genes are TRBV11-2 and TRBJ1-2; the D gene is possibly TRBD1 (6 bases). Germline V gene data show CDR1 as SGHAT and CDR2 as FQNNGV. This CDR3 comprises 14 residues. V lost 5 bases to trimming and J lost 11 bases, with 21 bases between them. The CDR3 DNA sequence: TGTGCCAGCAGCCCGATGGGGGGGCAACGAAGTTACACCTTC. This encodes CASSPMGGQRSYTF.

The chain couples TRBV7-3 to TRBJ2-5; D may be TRBD1 (6 bases). The CDR3 is 16 amino acids. V lost 1 base and J lost 5, with 17 bases in between. Germline loops: CDR1 SGHTA, CDR2 FQGTGA. The chain's CDR3 is CASSLKGDRMSETQYF. The CDR3 coding sequence is TGTGCCAGCAGCTTAAAGGGAGACAGGATGTCCGAGACCCAGTACTTC.

This rearrangement joins TRBV2 to TRBJ1-4, with a weak D call TRBD1 (6 bases). Trimming pared 8 bases from V and 8 bases from J, leaving 18 bases between. This CDR3 spans 14 amino acids. The germline V gene encodes CDR1 SNHLY and CDR2 FYNNEI. Here the CDR3 reads CASEYRETIEKLFF. The CDR3 nucleotides read TGTGCCAGCGAGTACAGGGAGACTATCGAAAAACTGTTTTTT.

This rearrangement joins TRBV5-5 to TRBJ2-1; 7 positions agree with TRBD2. The CDR3 length is 15 residues. Germline CDR1 SGHKS, CDR2 YYEKEE (reference sequence). Trimming took 0 bases from V and 9 from J; bases not matched to a gene: 9. The CDR3 region is CASSLGTLSSGEQFF. In DNA, the CDR3 is TGTGCCAGCAGCTTGGGTACCCTTTCTAGCGGTGAGCAGTTCTTC.

The chain joins TRBV27 to TRBJ1-1; tentative D call: TRBD1 (6 bases). Germline V gives CDR1 MNHEY, CDR2 SMNVEV (reference sequence). The CDR3 runs 15 residues. Deletions cut 3 bases from V and 0 bases from J, with 11 bases between. CDR3 loop: CASSFMWDMNTEAFF. The CDR3 region has the DNA TGTGCCAGCAGTTTTATGTGGGACATGAACACTGAAGCTTTCTTT.

The chain uses TRBV5-1 and TRBJ1-1; a weak D match, TRBD1 (6 bases). Trimming shortened V by 3 bases and J by 5 bases, and 17 bases separated the two germline ends. Germline-derived CDR1 and CDR2 are SGHRS and YFSETQ. CDR3 size: 15 residues. This chain's CDR3 is CASSSTGGSRTEAFF. The CDR3 bases are TGCGCCAGCAGCTCGACAGGCGGGTCAAGGACTGAAGCTTTCTTT. Full variable domain (remainder filled in from reference TRBV5-1 and TRBJ1-1): KAGVTQTPRYLIKTRGQQVTLSCSPISGHRSVSWYQQTPGQGLQFLFEYFSETQRNKGNFPGRFSGRQFSNSRSEMNVSTLELGDSALYLCASSSTGGSRTEAFFGQGTRLTVV.

This clone was seen more than once but under ten times. The rearrangement uses TRBV24-1 and TRBJ2-5, with TRBD1 matching 10 bases. V shed 4 bases, J shed 4 bases, and the junction held 17 bases outside the gene matches. The CDR3 runs to 19 residues. CDR1 is KGHDR, CDR2 SFDVKD, per germline. The CDR3 region is CATSEQPGLDRGRLETQYF. The CDR3, as DNA: TGTGCCACCAGTGAGCAGCCAGGTTTGGACAGGGGGAGATTAGAGACCCAGTACTTC.

This clone has just one count. The rearrangement links TRBV27 to TRBJ2-1, with 8 bases aligning to TRBD1. V was clipped by 6 bases and J by 13 bases; unmatched bases: 5. Germline V gene data show CDR1 as MNHEY and CDR2 as SMNVEV (reference sequence). The CDR3 consists of 11 residues. The CDR3 sequence: CASSLTGGQFF. The CDR3 DNA follows: TGTGCCAGCAGCCTTACAGGGGGACAGTTCTTC.

The J gene is TRBJ2-7, the V gene TRBV27, with D perhaps TRBD1 (5 bases). V was cut by 2 bases and J by 0 bases, with 5 bases left in between. The CDR3 has 13 amino acids. From germline, CDR1 is MNHEY and CDR2 SMNVEV (reference sequence). Here the CDR3 reads CASSLQGSYEQYF. For the CDR3, the DNA is TGTGCCAGCAGTTTACAGGGCTCCTACGAGCAGTACTTC.

This clone was observed a few times. The CDR3 nucleotides are TGCGCCAGCAGCTCCCGCCTAGCGGAGGCTGGGGCCAACGTCCTGACTTTC. It is translated as CASSSRLAEAGANVLTF. This chain uses TRBV4-3 with TRBJ2-6; 7 bases map to TRBD2. The CDR3 runs to 17 residues. Trimming removed 5 bases from V and 2 bases from J; junction bases left unmatched: 9. CDR1 and CDR2 (germline): LGHNA, YSLEER.

The chain carries TRBV7-3 and TRBJ2-2; 9 nucleotides align to TRBD2. The CDR3 runs 17 residues. The trim removed 2 bases at V and 6 bases at J, leaving 10 bases unmatched. The germline CDR1 and CDR2 sequences are SGHTA and FQGTGA. CDR3 bases: TGTGCCAGCAGCTTACTTGTAGCGGGAGTAGGGGCCGGGGAGCTGTTTTTT. Encoded protein: CASSLLVAGVGAGELFF.

The chain has TRBV19 and TRBJ1-2, with TRBD1 matching over 10 bases. V shed 6 bases, J shed 1 base, and the junction held 2 bases outside the gene matches. The CDR3 is 14 amino acids. Per germline, CDR1 LNHDA and CDR2 SQIVND (reference sequence). The CDR3 DNA sequence: TGTGCCAGTAGCCGGACAGGGGGTAACTATGGCTACACCTTC. Encoded protein: CASSRTGGNYGYTF.

This clone turned up a few times. Here the CDR3 DNA reads TGTGCCAGCAGCATAAATAGCGGGAGAACCAATGAGCAGTTCTTC. Its protein is CASSINSGRTNEQFF. The chain joins TRBV11-3 to TRBJ2-1, with 9 bases that match TRBD2. The V gene's germline CDR1 is SGHNT and CDR2 YENEEA. The CDR3 has 15 residues. V was pared by 5 bases and J by 6 bases, with 8 bases of the junction left unmatched.

The chain has TRBV18 and TRBJ1-1, with D possibly being TRBD1 (5 bases). V lost 3 bases, J lost 0 bases, and 14 bases lay in between. The CDR3 length is 16 residues. Germline V gene data show CDR1 as KGHSH and CDR2 as LQKENI. The CDR3 nucleotides are TGTGCCAGCTCACCGGGGCTGACACTGATGAACACTGAAGCTTTCTTT. As protein: CASSPGLTLMNTEAFF.

The chain couples TRBV7-9 to TRBJ2-1; TRBD2 is a possible D gene (6 bases). The germline V gene encodes CDR1 SEHNR and CDR2 FQNEAQ (reference sequence). Between the trimmed V and J ends, which lost 5 bases and 5 bases, there was a span of 19 bases. The CDR3 length is 16 residues. The CDR3 reads CASSVQHLVADNEQFF. The CDR3, as DNA: TGTGCCAGCAGCGTCCAGCACCTAGTAGCGGACAATGAGCAGTTCTTC.

V gene TRBV10-3 combines with J gene TRBJ2-1; 10 nucleotides line up with TRBD2. The CDR3 is 17 amino acids. Unmatched junction bases numbered 5, after V lost 3 bases and J lost 0 bases. Germline CDR1 is ENHRY and CDR2 is SYGVKD. DNA for the CDR3: TGTGCCATCAGTGACCCTATAGCGGGAGGCTCCTACAATGAGCAGTTCTTC. Translation: CAISDPIAGGSYNEQFF.

The V call is TRBV29-1, the J call TRBJ2-5, with D tentatively TRBD1 (6 bases). CDR1 SQVTM and CDR2 ANQGSEA come from the germline V gene. V lost 4 bases and J 2 bases, leaving 14 bases between the germline ends. This CDR3 is built from 14 residues. The CDR3 loop reads CSVVGAQGQETQYF. The CDR3 DNA reads as TGCAGCGTTGTAGGGGCACAGGGTCAAGAGACCCAGTACTTC.

A single count supports this clone. The chain uses TRBV21-1 and TRBJ1-5; TRBD1, the D gene given by the table, was not confirmed from the DNA. TRBV21-1 is a pseudogene locus. This CDR3 is 17 amino acids long. Written as DNA, the CDR3 is TGTGCCAGCAGCAAAGGAACTCCGGGACAGGGGAAACAGCCCCAGCATTTT. As protein: CASSKGTPGQGKQPQHF.

The genes are TRBV19 and TRBJ2-2; D might be TRBD1 (6 bases). There are 16 residues in the CDR3. With 5 bases removed from V and 8 bases from J, the gap between germline ends came to 21 bases. Germline CDR1 and CDR2: LNHDA and SQIVND (reference sequence). CDR3 sequence reads: CASSWYRDSPWGELFF. DNA of the CDR3: TGTGCCAGTAGTTGGTACAGGGATAGTCCTTGGGGGGAGCTGTTTTTT.